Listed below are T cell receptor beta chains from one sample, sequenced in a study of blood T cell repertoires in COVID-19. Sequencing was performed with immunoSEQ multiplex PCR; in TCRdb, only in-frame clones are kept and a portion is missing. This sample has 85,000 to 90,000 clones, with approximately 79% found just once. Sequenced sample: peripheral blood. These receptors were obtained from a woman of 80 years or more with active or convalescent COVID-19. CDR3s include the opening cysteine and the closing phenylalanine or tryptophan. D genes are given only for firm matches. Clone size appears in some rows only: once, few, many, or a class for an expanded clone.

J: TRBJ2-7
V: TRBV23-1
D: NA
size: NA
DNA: TGCGCCCAGCAGGGATACGAGCAGTACTTC
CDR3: CAQQGYEQYF

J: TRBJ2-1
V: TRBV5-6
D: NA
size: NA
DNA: TGTGCCAGCACCCTAGGCCATGAGCAGTTCTTC
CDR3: CASTLGHEQFF

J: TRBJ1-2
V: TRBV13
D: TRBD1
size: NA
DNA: TGTGCCAGCAGCCCGACAGGGATTAACTATGGCTACACCTTC
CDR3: CASSPTGINYGYTF

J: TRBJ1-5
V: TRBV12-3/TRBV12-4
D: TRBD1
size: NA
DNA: TGTGCCAGCAGGACAGGGAATCAGCCCCAGCATTTT
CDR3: CASRTGNQPQHF

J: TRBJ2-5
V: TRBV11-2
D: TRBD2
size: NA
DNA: TGTGCCAGCAGCTTAGGTCGACTAGCAAGGGAGACCCAGTACTTC
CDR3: CASSLGRLARETQYF

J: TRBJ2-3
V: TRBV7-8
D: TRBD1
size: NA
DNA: TGTGCCACCAGGGACAGACGCCTTAGCACAGATACGCAGTATTTT
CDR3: CATRDRRLSTDTQYF

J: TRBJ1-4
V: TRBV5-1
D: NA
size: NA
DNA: TGCGCCAGTGCCCAGGATTCAACTAATGAAAAACTGTTTTTT
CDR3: CASAQDSTNEKLFF

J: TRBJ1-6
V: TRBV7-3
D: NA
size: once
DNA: TGTGCCAGCAGCTTAACGGGGGCTCTAAATTCACCCCTCCACTTT
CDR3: CASSLTGALNSPLHF

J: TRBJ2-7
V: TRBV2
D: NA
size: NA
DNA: TGTGCCAGCACAGGGTCCTACGAGCAGTACTTC
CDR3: CASTGSYEQYF

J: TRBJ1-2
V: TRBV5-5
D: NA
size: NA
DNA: TGTGCCAGCAGCTTGGAGCCGGGTCGTGACTATGGCTACACCTTC
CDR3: CASSLEPGRDYGYTF

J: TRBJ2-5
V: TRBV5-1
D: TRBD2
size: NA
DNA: TGCGCCAGCAGCATCGGACTAGCGGGTGGGCGAGAGACCCAGTACTTC
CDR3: CASSIGLAGGRETQYF

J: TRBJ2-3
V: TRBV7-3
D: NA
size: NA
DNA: TGTGCCAGCAGCCGCCAGGGGTTGGCGGGCACAGATACGCAGTATTTT
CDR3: CASSRQGLAGTDTQYF

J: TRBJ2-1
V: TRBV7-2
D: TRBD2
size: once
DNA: TGTGCCAGCAGCCAATCGGGGACTAGCGGGGCAAGCTCCTACAATGAGCAGTTCTTC
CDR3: CASSQSGTSGASSYNEQFF

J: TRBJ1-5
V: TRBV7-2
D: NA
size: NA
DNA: TGTGCCAGCAGCCCGAGACAGACTAGCAATCAGCCCCAGCATTTT
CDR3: CASSPRQTSNQPQHF

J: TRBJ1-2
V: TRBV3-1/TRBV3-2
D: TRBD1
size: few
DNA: TGTGCCAGCAGCCAGACGGACAGGGCTTATGGCTACACCTTC
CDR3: CASSQTDRAYGYTF

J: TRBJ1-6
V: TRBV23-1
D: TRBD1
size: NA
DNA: TGCGCCAGCAGTCAAAGGGGGACCGGGACAGTGTATAATTCACCCCTCCACTTT
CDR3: CASSQRGTGTVYNSPLHF

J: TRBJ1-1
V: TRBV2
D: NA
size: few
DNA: TGTGCCAGCACCCCTTTCGGGGGAGGGACGGTCAGCGCTGAAGCTTTCTTT
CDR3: CASTPFGGGTVSAEAFF

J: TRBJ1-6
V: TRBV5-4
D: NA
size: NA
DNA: TGTGCCAGCAGCTTGGCGGGATCTGGCTCCTATAATTCACCCCTCCACTTT
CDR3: CASSLAGSGSYNSPLHF

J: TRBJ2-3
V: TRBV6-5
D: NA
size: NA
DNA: TGTGCCAGCAGGACAGGCAACACAGATACGCAGTATTTT
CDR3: CASRTGNTDTQYF

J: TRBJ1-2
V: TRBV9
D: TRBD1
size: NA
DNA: TGTGCCAGCAGCGCGTCAGGGGGCGGCAACTATGGCTACACCTTC
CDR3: CASSASGGGNYGYTF

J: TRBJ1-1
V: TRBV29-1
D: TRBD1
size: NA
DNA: TGCAGCGTTCATGGAGGGGGCACGAACACTGAAGCTTTCTTT
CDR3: CSVHGGGTNTEAFF

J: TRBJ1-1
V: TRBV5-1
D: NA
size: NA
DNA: TGCGCCAGCAGCCCCGAAGGGGGGGACACTGAAGCTTTCTTT
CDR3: CASSPEGGDTEAFF

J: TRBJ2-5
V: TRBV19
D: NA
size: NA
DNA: TGTGCCAGTAGTATAGGGCTCACCCAAGAGACCCAGTACTTC
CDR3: CASSIGLTQETQYF

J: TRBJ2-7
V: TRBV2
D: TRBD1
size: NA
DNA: TGTGCCAGCAGGGGGACAGGGGGCTACGAGCAGTACTTC
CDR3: CASRGTGGYEQYF

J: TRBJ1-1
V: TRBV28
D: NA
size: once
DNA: TGTGCCAGCAGACTCATGGCGGGGCTCGGCACTGAAGCTTTCTTT
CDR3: CASRLMAGLGTEAFF

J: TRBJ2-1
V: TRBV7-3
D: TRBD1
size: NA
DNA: TGTGCCAGCAGCTTAGGTGGACAGGGGGTGGGCAATGAGCAGTTCTTC
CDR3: CASSLGGQGVGNEQFF

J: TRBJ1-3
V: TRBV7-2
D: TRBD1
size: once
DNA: TGTGCCAGCAGCTTAGACCTCGCGACAGGGCCCTCTGGAAACACCATATATTTT
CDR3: CASSLDLATGPSGNTIYF

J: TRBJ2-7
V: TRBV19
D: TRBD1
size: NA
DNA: TGTGCCAGTAGCCAACGCCATTTTCGGACAGGGATCACGACGAACTACGAGCAGTACTTC
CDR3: CASSQRHFRTGITTNYEQYF

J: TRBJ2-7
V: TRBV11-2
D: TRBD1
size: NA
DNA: TGTGCCAGCAGCTTAAACCGGGACAGAGGGAAGCACTACGAGCAGTACTTC
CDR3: CASSLNRDRGKHYEQYF

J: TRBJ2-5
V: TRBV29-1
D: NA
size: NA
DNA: TGCAGCGTTGATGACGGGTACGGAGAGACCCAGTACTTC
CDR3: CSVDDGYGETQYF

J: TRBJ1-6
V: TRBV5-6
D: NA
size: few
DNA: TGTGCCAGCAGCTTGGGGCACAGGGTTGGGTATAATTCACCCCTCCACTTT
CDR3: CASSLGHRVGYNSPLHF

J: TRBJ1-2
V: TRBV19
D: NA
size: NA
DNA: TGTGCCAGTAGAAAGGGGCTCAATGGCTACACCTTC
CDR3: CASRKGLNGYTF

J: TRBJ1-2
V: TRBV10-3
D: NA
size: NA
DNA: TGTGCCATCAGTGAGGGACAGTCTAACTATGGCTACACCTTC
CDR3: CAISEGQSNYGYTF

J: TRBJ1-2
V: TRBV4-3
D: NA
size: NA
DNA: TGCGCCAGCAGCCGGGACACCCTACGGGGGGGCAACTATGGCTACACCTTC
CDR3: CASSRDTLRGGNYGYTF

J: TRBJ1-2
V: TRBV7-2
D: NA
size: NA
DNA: TGTGCCAGCAGCTCCGGGGGGGCCGGGAACTATGGCTACACCTTC
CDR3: CASSSGGAGNYGYTF

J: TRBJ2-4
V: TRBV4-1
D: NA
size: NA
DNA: TGCGCCAGCAGCCACGGACCGGAGGGGATCGCCAAAAACATTCAGTACTTC
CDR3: CASSHGPEGIAKNIQYF